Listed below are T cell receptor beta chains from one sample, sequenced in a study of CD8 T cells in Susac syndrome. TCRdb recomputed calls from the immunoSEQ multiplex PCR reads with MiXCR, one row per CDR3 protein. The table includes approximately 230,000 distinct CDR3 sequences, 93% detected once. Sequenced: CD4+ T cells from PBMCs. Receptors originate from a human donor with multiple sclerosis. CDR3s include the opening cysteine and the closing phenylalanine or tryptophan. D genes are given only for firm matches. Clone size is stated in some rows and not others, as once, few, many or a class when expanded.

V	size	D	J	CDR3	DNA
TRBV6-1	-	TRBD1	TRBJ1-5	CASTGQEGNQPQHF	TGTGCCAGCACTGGACAGGAGGGCAATCAGCCCCAGCATTTT
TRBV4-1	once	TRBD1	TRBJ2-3	CASSLRARGQGSSTDTQYF	TGCGCCAGCAGCCTCCGAGCCAGGGGACAGGGGTCGAGCACAGATACGCAGTATTTT
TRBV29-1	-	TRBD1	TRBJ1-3	CSVEGTGAGNTIYF	TGCAGCGTTGAGGGGACAGGGGCTGGAAACACCATATATTTT
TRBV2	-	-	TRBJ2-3	CASEVAGARVDTQYF	TGTGCCAGCGAGGTTGCGGGGGCGCGGGTAGATACGCAGTATTTT
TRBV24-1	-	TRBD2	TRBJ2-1	CATSDPGLAGNNEQFF	TGTGCCACCAGTGATCCCGGACTAGCGGGAAACAATGAGCAGTTCTTC
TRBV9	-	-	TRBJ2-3	CASSVEILAADTQYF	TGTGCCAGCAGCGTAGAAATCCTAGCCGCTGATACGCAGTATTTT
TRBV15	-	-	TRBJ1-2	CATSRGGYNYGYTF	TGTGCCACCAGCAGAGGCGGTTATAACTATGGCTACACCTTC
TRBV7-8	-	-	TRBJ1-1	CASSPKRSRLNTEAFF	TGTGCCAGCAGCCCTAAGCGAAGTAGACTGAACACTGAAGCTTTCTTT
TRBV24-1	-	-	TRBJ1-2	CATSEAGEYGYTF	TGTGCCACCAGTGAGGCAGGAGAGTATGGCTACACCTTC
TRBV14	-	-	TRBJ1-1	CASSRLGVPEAFF	TGTGCCAGCAGCCGGTTGGGCGTACCTGAAGCTTTCTTT
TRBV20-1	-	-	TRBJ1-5	CSAGDRWANQPQHF	TGCAGTGCTGGGGACCGCTGGGCCAATCAGCCCCAGCATTTT
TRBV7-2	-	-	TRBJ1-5	CASSLEDSSNQPQHF	TGTGCCAGCAGCTTAGAGGACAGTAGCAATCAGCCCCAGCATTTT
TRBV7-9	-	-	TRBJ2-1	CASSPTLLVRDEQFF	TGTGCCAGCAGCCCAACCCTCTTGGTTCGGGATGAGCAGTTCTTC
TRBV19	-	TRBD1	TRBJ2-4	CASRTLTGQGKNIQYF	TGTGCCAGTAGGACCCTAACGGGACAGGGGAAAAACATTCAGTACTTC
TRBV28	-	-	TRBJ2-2	CASSQVRGGELFF	TGTGCCAGCAGTCAGGTCAGGGGCGGGGAGCTGTTTTTT
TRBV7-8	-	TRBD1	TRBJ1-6	CASSLDRGYNSPLHF	TGTGCCAGCAGCCTAGACAGGGGCTACAATTCACCCCTCCACTTT
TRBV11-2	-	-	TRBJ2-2	CASSPHRRGTGELFF	TGTGCCAGCAGCCCCCACAGGAGGGGCACCGGGGAGCTGTTTTTT
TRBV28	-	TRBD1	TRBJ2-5	CASTSPAGGVETQYF	TGTGCCAGCACTTCCCCCGCAGGGGGCGTGGAGACCCAGTACTTC
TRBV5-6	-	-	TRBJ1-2	CASSLGWGSIYGYTF	TGTGCCAGCAGCCTTGGCTGGGGATCTATATATGGCTACACCTTC
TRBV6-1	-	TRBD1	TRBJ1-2	CASILDREGGYTF	TGTGCCAGCATTTTAGACAGGGAAGGTGGCTACACCTTC
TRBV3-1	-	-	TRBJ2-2	CASSQGVAANTGELFF	TGTGCCAGCAGCCAAGGGGTGGCAGCGAACACCGGGGAGCTGTTTTTT
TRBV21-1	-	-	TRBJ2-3	CASSKPPDTQYF	TGTGCCAGCAGCAAACCACCAGATACGCAGTATTTT
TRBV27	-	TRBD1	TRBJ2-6	CASSRFRDRVSGANVLTF	TGTGCCAGCAGCAGATTCCGGGACAGAGTGTCTGGGGCCAACGTCCTGACTTTC
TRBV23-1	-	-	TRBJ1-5	CASSQSYGGNANQPQHF	TGCGCCAGCAGTCAATCTTATGGAGGGAACGCAAATCAGCCCCAGCATTTT
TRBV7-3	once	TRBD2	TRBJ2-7	CASSLGLATGQYF	TGTGCCAGCAGCCTCGGACTAGCCACCGGGCAGTACTTC
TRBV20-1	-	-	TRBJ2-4	CSAPGGSTRGPVNIQYF	TGCAGTGCCCCTGGGGGGTCGACTAGGGGACCCGTAAACATTCAGTACTTC
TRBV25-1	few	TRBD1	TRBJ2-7	CASSESQGVTYEQYF	TGTGCCAGCAGTGAATCTCAGGGGGTAACCTACGAGCAGTACTTC
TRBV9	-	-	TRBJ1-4	CASSVGGRVNEKLFF	TGTGCCAGCAGCGTAGGGGGCAGGGTTAATGAAAAACTGTTTTTT